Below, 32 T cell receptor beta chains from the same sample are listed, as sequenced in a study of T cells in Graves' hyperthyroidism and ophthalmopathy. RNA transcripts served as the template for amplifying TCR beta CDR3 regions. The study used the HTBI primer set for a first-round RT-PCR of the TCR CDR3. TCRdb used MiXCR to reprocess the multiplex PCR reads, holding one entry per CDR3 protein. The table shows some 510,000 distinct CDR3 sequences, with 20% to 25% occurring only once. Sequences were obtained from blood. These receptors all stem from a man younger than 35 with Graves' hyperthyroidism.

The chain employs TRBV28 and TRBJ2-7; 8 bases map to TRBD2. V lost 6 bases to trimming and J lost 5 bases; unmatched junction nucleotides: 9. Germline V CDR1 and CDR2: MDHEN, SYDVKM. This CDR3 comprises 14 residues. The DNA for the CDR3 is TGTGCCAGCAGCTTCCAGCGGGAGCTCGACGAGCAGTACTTC. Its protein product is CASSFQRELDEQYF.

DNA of the CDR3: TGTGCCAGCGAGGGGCTCTATGGCTACACCTTC. As protein: CASEGLYGYTF. V and J are TRBV6-1 and TRBJ1-2, with D maybe TRBD1 (5 bases). Trimming took off 8 bases at V and 4 bases at J, with 8 bases between the two ends. There are 11 residues in the CDR3. Germline loops: CDR1 MNHNS, CDR2 SASEGT.

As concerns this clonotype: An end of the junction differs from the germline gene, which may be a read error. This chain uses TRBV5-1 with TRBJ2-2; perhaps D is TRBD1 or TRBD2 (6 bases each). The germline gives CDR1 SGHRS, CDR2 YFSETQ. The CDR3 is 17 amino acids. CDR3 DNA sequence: TGCGCCAGCAGCTTATTTACAGGGTTCGCGAACACCGGGGGGCTGTTTTTT. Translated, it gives CASSLFTGFANTGGLFF.

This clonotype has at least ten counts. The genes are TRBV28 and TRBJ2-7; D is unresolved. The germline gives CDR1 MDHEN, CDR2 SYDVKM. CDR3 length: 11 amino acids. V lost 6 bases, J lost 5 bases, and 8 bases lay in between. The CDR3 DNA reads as TGTGCCAGCAGCCCCAACAACGAGCAGTACTTC. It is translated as CASSPNNEQYF.

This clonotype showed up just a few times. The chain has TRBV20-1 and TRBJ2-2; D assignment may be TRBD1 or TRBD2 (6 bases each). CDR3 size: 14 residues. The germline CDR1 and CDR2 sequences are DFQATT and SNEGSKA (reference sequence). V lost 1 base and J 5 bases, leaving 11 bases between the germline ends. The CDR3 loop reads CSARGGAETGELFF. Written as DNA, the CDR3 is TGCAGTGCTAGAGGGGGGGCGGAGACCGGGGAGCTGTTTTTT.

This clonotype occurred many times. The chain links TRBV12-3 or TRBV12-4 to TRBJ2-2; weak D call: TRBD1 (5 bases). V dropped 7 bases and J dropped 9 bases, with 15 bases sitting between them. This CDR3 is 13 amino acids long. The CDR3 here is CASKGARTRELFF. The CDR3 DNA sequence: TGTGCCAGCAAAGGGGCTCGGACCAGGGAGCTGTTTTTT.

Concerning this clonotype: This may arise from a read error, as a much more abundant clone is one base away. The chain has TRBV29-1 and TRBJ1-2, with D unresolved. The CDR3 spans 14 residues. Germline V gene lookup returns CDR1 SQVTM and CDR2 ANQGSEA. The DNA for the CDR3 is TGCAGCGTTGAAGAGGACGAGGGAATTTATGTCTACACCTTC. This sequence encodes CSVEEDEGIYVYTF. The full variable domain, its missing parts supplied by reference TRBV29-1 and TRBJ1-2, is SAVISQKPSRDICQRGTSLTIQCQVDSQVTMMFWYRQQPGQSLTLIATANQGSEATYESGFVIDKFPISRPNLTFSTLTVSNMSPEDSSIYLCSVEEDEGIYVYTFGSGTRLTVV.

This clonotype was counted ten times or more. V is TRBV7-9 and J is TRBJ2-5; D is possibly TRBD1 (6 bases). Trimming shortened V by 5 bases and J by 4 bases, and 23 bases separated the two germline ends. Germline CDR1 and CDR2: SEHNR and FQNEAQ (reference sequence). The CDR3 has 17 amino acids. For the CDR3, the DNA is TGTGCCAGCAGCCTCCCCGGGCCCAGGGGTCCATTAGAGACCCAGTACTTC. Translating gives CASSLPGPRGPLETQYF.

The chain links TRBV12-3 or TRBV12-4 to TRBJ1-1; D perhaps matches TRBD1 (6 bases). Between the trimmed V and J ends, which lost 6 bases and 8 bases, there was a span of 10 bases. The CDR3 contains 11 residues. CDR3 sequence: CASRRTVEAFF. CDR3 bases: TGTGCCAGCAGGCGGACAGTAGAAGCTTTCTTT.

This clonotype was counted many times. The CDR3 here is CATSGAGTGEGYTF. Written as DNA, the CDR3 is TGTGCCACCAGCGGAGCCGGGACAGGGGAAGGCTACACCTTC. This chain uses TRBV15 with TRBJ1-2; TRBD1 matches at 10 bases. V was clipped by 5 bases and J by 8 bases; unmatched bases: 8. The CDR3 totals 14 residues. Germline V gene data show CDR1 as LNHNV and CDR2 as YYDKDF (reference sequence). Variable domain in full (rest from reference TRBV15 and TRBJ1-2): DAMVIQNPRYQVTQFGKPVTLSCSQTLNHNVMYWYQQKSSQAPKLLFHYYDKDFNNEADTPDNFQSRRPNTSFCFLDIRSPGLGDTAMYLCATSGAGTGEGYTFGSGTRLTVV.

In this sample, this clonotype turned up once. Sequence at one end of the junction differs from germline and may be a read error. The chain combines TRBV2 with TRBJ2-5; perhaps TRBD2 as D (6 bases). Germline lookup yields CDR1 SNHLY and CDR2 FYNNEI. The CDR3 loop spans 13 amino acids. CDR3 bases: TGTACCAGCAGTACTAGCTATCAAGAGACCCAGTACTTC. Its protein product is CTSSTSYQETQYF.

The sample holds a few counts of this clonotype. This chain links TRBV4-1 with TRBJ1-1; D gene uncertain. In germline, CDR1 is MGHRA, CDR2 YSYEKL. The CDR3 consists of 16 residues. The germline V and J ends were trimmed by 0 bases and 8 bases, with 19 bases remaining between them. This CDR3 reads CASSQDWVSGGVEAFF. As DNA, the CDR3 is TGCGCCAGCAGCCAAGATTGGGTTTCGGGAGGAGTCGAAGCTTTCTTT.

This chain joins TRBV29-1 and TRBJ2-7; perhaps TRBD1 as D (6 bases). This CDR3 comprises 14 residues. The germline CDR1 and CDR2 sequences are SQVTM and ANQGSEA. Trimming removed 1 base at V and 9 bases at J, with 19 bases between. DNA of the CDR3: TGCAGCGTTGAAGGACTCCCGGGGTTCAGGGGGCAGTACTTC. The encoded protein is CSVEGLPGFRGQYF.

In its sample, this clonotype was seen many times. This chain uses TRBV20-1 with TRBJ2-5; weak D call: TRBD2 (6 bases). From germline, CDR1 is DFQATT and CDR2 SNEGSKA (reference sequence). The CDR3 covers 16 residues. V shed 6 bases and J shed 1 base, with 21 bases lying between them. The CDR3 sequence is CSASTSSGEIQETQYF. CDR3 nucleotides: TGCAGTGCCAGTACTAGTAGCGGAGAAATCCAAGAGACCCAGTACTTC.

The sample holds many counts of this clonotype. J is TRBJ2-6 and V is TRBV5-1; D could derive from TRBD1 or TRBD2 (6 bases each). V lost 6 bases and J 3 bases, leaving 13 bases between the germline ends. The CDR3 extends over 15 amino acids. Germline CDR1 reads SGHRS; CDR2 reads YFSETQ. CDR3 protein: CASTKGGHGANVLTF. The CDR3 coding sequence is TGCGCCAGCACGAAGGGGGGTCATGGGGCCAACGTCCTGACTTTC.

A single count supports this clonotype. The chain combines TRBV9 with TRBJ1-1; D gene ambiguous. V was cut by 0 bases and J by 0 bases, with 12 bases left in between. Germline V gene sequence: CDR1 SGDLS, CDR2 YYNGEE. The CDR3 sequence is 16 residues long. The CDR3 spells CASSVVAGDMNTEAFF. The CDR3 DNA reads TGTGCCAGCAGCGTAGTGGCCGGAGATATGAACACTGAAGCTTTCTTT.

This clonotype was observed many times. The CDR3 protein is CASSLRGPSNYGYTF. The CDR3 coding sequence is TGTGCCAGCAGTTTAAGGGGGCCGTCTAACTATGGCTACACCTTC. The chain is built from TRBV27 and TRBJ1-2; 7 positions match TRBD1. The CDR3 runs to 15 residues. Germline values: CDR1 MNHEY, CDR2 SMNVEV (reference sequence). The junction had 3 bases not matched to a gene; V was cut back by 2 bases and J by 0 bases.

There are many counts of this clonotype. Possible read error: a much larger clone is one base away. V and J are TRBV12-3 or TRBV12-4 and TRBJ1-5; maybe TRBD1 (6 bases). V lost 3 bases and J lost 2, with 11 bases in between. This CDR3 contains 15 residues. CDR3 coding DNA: TGTGCCAGCAGTTTTGGGGGCTTGGGCAATCAGCCCCAGCATTTT. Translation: CASSFGGLGNQPQHF.

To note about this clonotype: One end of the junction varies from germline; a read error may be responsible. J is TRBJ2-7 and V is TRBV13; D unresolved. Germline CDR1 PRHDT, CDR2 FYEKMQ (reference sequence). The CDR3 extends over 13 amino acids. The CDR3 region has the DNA TGTGCCAGCAGCTTAAAAGGCGCCTACGAGCAGTGCTTC. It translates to CASSLKGAYEQCF. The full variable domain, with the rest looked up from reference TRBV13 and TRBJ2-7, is AAGVIQSPRHLIKEKRETATLKCYPIPRHDTVYWYQQGPGQDPQFLISFYEKMQSDKGSIPDRFSAQQFSDYHSELNMSSLELGDSALYFCASSLKGAYEQCFGPGTRLTVT.

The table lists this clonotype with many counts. CDR3 region: CASSFGVGYEQYF. DNA for the CDR3: TGTGCCAGCAGTTTTGGGGTAGGCTACGAGCAGTACTTC. V and J are TRBV12-3 or TRBV12-4 and TRBJ2-7; D gene uncertain. This CDR3 has 13 residues. The V end was cut by 3 bases, the J end by 3 bases, with 9 bases between.

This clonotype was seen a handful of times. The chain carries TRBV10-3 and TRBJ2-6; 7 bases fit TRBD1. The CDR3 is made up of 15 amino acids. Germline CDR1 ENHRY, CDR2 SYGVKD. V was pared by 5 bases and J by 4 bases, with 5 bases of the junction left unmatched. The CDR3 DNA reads TGTGCCATCAGTATCCCGGGACAGGGGGCCAACGTCCTGACTTTC. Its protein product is CAISIPGQGANVLTF.

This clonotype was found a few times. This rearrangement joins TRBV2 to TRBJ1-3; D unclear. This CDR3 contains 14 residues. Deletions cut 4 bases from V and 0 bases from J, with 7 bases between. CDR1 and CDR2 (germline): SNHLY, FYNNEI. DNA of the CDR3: TGTGCCAGCAGTGTGCAGAGCTCTGGAAACACCATATATTTT. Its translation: CASSVQSSGNTIYF.

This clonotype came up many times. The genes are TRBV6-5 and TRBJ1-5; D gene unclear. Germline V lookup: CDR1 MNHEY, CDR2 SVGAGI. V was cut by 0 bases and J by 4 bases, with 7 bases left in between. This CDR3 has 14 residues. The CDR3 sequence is CASSYSTGNQPQHF. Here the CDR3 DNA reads TGTGCCAGCAGTTACTCGACCGGGAATCAGCCCCAGCATTTT.

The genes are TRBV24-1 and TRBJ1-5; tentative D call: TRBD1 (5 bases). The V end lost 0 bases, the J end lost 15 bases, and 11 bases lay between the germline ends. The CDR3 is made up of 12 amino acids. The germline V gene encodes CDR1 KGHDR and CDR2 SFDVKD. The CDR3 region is CATSDLRDGWHF. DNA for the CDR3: TGTGCCACCAGTGATTTGCGGGACGGTTGGCATTTT.

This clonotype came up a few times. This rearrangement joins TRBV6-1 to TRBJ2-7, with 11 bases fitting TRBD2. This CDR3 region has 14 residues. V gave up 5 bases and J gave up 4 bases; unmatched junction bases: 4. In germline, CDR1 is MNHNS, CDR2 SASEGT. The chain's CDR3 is CASSRLAGSYEQYF. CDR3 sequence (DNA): TGTGCCAGCAGTCGACTAGCGGGGTCTTACGAGCAGTACTTC.

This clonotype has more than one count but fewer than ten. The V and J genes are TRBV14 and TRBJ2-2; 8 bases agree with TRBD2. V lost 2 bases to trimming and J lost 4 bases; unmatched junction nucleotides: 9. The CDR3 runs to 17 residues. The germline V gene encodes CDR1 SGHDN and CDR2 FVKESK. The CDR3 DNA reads TGTGCCAGCAGCCAACTTACGGGACTAGTAGGCACCGGGGAGCTGTTTTTT. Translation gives CASSQLTGLVGTGELFF.

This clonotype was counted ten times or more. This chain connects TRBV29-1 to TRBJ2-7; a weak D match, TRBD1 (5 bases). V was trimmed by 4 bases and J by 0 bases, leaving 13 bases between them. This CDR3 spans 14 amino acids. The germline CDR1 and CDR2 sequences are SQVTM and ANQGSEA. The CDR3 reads CSVALDSNSYEQYF. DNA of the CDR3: TGCAGCGTTGCTCTCGACAGTAACTCCTACGAGCAGTACTTC.

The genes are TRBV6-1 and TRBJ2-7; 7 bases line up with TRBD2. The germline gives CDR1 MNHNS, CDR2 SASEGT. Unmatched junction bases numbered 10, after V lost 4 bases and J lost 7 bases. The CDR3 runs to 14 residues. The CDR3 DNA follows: TGTGCCAGCAGTGGGACGGGTCTCGGGGGGGAGCAGTACTTC. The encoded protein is CASSGTGLGGEQYF.

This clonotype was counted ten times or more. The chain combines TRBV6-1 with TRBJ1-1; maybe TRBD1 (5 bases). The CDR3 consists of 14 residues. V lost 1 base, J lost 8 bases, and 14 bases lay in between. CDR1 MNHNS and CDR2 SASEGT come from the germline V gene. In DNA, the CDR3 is TGTGCCAGCAGTGAAGAGAGGGGATCCGGGGAAGCTTTCTTT. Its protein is CASSEERGSGEAFF.

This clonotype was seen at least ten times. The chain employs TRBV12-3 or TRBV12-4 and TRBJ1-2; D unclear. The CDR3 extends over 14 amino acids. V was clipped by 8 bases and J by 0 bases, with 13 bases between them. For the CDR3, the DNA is TGTGCCAGCGGCCTTTGGGGTCCTAACTATGGCTACACCTTC. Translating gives CASGLWGPNYGYTF.

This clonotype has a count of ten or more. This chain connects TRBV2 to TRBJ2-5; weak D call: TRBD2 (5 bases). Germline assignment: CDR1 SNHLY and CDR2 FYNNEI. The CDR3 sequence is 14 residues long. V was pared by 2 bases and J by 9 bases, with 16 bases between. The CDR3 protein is CASSETPGGGSQYF. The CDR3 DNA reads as TGTGCCAGCAGTGAAACGCCTGGAGGTGGGTCCCAGTACTTC.

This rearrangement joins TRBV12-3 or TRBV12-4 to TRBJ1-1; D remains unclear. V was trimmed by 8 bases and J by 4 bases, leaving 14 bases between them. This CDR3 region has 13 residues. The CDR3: CASSDNRGTEAFF. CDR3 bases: TGTGCCAGCTCCGATAACCGGGGCACTGAAGCTTTCTTT.